The 24 T cell receptor beta chains reported below all come from one sample, sequenced in a study of glioma-infiltrating T cells. The iRepertoire nested amplicon-rescue multiplex PCR amplified TCR alpha and beta CDR3s from RNA. TCRdb re-called the multiplex PCR reads with MiXCR, one entry per CDR3 protein. The sample lists tens of thousands of distinct CDR3 sequences; around 42% were seen once. Sequenced sample: glioma tissue, nonneoplastic brain tissue, or PBMCs (not recorded which). Source of these receptors: a human donor with low-grade glioma or glioblastoma, undergoing nonglioma brain surgery, or in good health (not recorded which).

By its share, this clonotype is medium-sized. The chain combines TRBV6-2 or TRBV6-3 with TRBJ1-1; D remains unclear. CDR1 and CDR2 from the germline V gene are MNHEY and SVGEGT. The CDR3 covers 12 residues. V lost 0 bases, J lost 5 bases, and 4 bases lay in between. The CDR3 region has the DNA TGTGCCAGCAGTTACTCGAATACTGAAGCTTTCTTT. Translated, it gives CASSYSNTEAFF.

This clonotype was seen at least ten times. The CDR3: CASSPPRRETQYF. In nucleotides, the CDR3 is TGTGCCAGCTCACCGCCCCGCCGGGAGACCCAGTACTTC. The chain links TRBV18 to TRBJ2-5; D is undetermined. CDR3 length equals 13 residues. Trimming took 3 bases from V and 5 from J, leaving 10 bases between them. Germline V gene sequence: CDR1 KGHSH, CDR2 LQKENI.

The table lists this clonotype with many counts. The CDR3 spells CASSEAAGYYEQYF. For the CDR3, the DNA is TGTGCCAGCAGTGAAGCTGCCGGGTACTACGAGCAGTACTTC. The chain joins TRBV6-1 to TRBJ2-7; D ambiguous. CDR3 size: 14 residues. Trimming shortened V by 0 bases and J by 3 bases, and 9 bases separated the two germline ends. Germline values: CDR1 MNHNS, CDR2 SASEGT.

This clonotype has a single count. A much more abundant neighbour one base away suggests this may be a read error. This chain joins TRBV19 and TRBJ2-7, with a possible D match to TRBD2 (6 bases). CDR1 LNHDA and CDR2 SQIVND come from the germline V gene (reference sequence). Trimming pared 3 bases from V and 5 bases from J, leaving 17 bases between. This CDR3 spans 15 amino acids. The CDR3 reads CASSIGGSVPHEQYF. The CDR3 region has the DNA TGTGCCAGTAGTATCGGGGGTAGCGTGCCCCACGAGCAGTACTTC.

This clonotype was observed a few times. The genes are TRBV5-6 and TRBJ2-2; D is unresolved. CDR1 and CDR2 from the germline V gene are SGHDT and YYEEEE. This CDR3 comprises 16 residues. The V end lost 2 bases, the J end lost 3 bases, and 14 bases lay between the germline ends. The CDR3 here is CASSLVARGDTGELFF. The CDR3 DNA sequence: TGTGCCAGCAGCTTAGTGGCTCGAGGCGACACCGGGGAGCTGTTTTTT. Full variable domain (missing parts from reference TRBV5-6 and TRBJ2-2): DAGVTQSPTHLIKTRGQQVTLRCSPKSGHDTVSWYQQALGQGPQFIFQYYEEEERQRGNFPDRFSGHQFPNYSSELNVNALLLGDSALYLCASSLVARGDTGELFFGEGSRLTVL.

This clonotype was recorded at least ten times. The chain employs TRBV7-6 and TRBJ1-4; 10 bases agree with TRBD1. The trim removed 5 bases at V and 4 bases at J, leaving 1 base unmatched. Germline CDR1 reads SGHVS; CDR2 reads FNYEAQ. CDR3 length equals 14 residues. DNA of the CDR3: TGTGCCAGCAGCCGGGACAGGGGTAATGAAAAACTGTTTTTT. Protein product: CASSRDRGNEKLFF.

As to this clonotype: Compared with germline, one end of the junction differs, possibly owing to a read error. The V gene is TRBV11-3, the J gene TRBJ2-2; a possible D gene is TRBD2 (6 bases). The CDR3 extends over 15 amino acids. CDR1 is SGHNT and CDR2 is YENEEA in the germline V gene. As DNA, the CDR3 is TGTGCCAGCAGCGGGCTAGCGACGAACACCGGGGAGCTGCTTTTT. Translated: CASSGLATNTGELLF.

As to this clonotype: The junction and the germline gene differ at one end; a read error may be behind it. The rearrangement joins TRBV5-4 to TRBJ2-5; possibly TRBD1 for D (5 bases). The CDR3 has 13 residues. Germline-derived CDR1 and CDR2 are SGHNT and YYREEE (reference sequence). The CDR3: CAISFIGEETQYF. The CDR3, as DNA: TGTGCCATCAGCTTTATAGGGGAAGAGACCCAGTACTTC.

Concerning this clonotype: One base away lies a much larger clone, so this may be a sequencing read error. This rearrangement joins TRBV19 to TRBJ2-7; 9 nucleotides align to TRBD1. The CDR3 is 18 residues long. Trimming cost V 2 bases and J 3 bases; bases outside gene matches: 14. The germline gives CDR1 LNHDA, CDR2 SQIVND (reference sequence). CDR3 sequence (DNA): TGTGCCAGTAGTATAAACGGAGGCCGACAGGGGGTGCACTACGAGCAGTACTTC. As protein: CASSINGGRQGVHYEQYF. Based on the CDR3 plus reference TRBV19 and TRBJ2-7, the full variable domain is DGGITQSPKYLFRKEGQNVTLSCEQNLNHDAMYWYRQDPGQGLRLIYYSQIVNDFQKGDIAEGYSVSREKKESFPLTVTSAQKNPTAFYLCASSINGGRQGVHYEQYFGPGTRLTVT.

This clonotype has ten or more counts. This chain connects TRBV6-1 to TRBJ2-7; 8 positions agree with TRBD1. Germline assignment: CDR1 MNHNS and CDR2 SASEGT. V dropped 8 bases and J dropped 6; count of bases not matched to a gene: 3. The CDR3 runs 11 residues. This chain's CDR3 is CASGQGREQYF. In nucleotides, the CDR3 is TGTGCCAGCGGACAGGGTCGCGAGCAGTACTTC.

This clonotype was counted ten times or more. CDR3 loop: CASATNLAGGNEQFF. CDR3 coding DNA: TGTGCCAGCGCCACAAACTTAGCGGGAGGAAATGAGCAGTTCTTC. The chain uses TRBV3-1 and TRBJ2-1; 10 bases match TRBD2. V shed 8 bases and J 7 bases; nucleotides not matched to a gene: 11. The V gene's germline CDR1 is LGHDT and CDR2 YNNKEL (reference sequence). The CDR3 runs to 15 residues.

This clonotype has at least ten counts. The chain links TRBV6-1 to TRBJ2-3; the D call may be TRBD1 or TRBD2 (6 bases each). V was trimmed by 2 bases and J by 5 bases, leaving 20 bases between them. The V gene's germline CDR1 is MNHNS and CDR2 SASEGT. CDR3 length: 17 amino acids. CDR3: CASSERTVTRRIDTQYF. The CDR3 nucleotides are TGTGCCAGCAGTGAAAGGACAGTGACTAGACGTATAGATACGCAGTATTTT.

As for this clonotype: It may be a read error: a sequence one base away is much more abundant. J is TRBJ2-2 and V is TRBV5-1; perhaps TRBD1 as D (6 bases). The CDR3 covers 16 residues. Germline assignment: CDR1 SGHRS and CDR2 YFSETQ. Trimming stripped 5 bases from V and 1 base from J, with 15 bases between. This chain's CDR3 is CASSNSRGLNTGELFF. Here the CDR3 DNA reads TGCGCCAGCAGTAATAGCAGGGGCTTGAACACCGGGGAGCTGTTTTTT.

This clonotype was detected many times. V is TRBV3-1 and J is TRBJ2-2; D gene unclear. Deletions cut 1 base from V and 2 bases from J, with 8 bases between. Germline CDR1 is LGHDT and CDR2 is YNNKEL (reference sequence). This CDR3 has 15 amino acids. Here the CDR3 DNA reads TGTGCCAGCAGCCAAGGCTATCCCAACACCGGGGAGCTGTTTTTT. Protein: CASSQGYPNTGELFF. Full variable domain (missing parts from reference TRBV3-1 and TRBJ2-2): DTAVSQTPKYLVTQMGNDKSIKCEQNLGHDTMYWYKQDSKKFLKIMFSYNNKELIINETVPNRFSPKSPDKAHLNLHINSLELGDSAVYFCASSQGYPNTGELFFGEGSRLTVL.

This clonotype was detected ten times or more. The chain has TRBV12-3 or TRBV12-4 and TRBJ2-2; 10 bases are a match to TRBD2. This CDR3 comprises 17 residues. The trim removed 6 bases at V and 0 bases at J, leaving 7 bases unmatched. The CDR3 DNA sequence: TGTGCCAGCAGAGGACTAGCGGAAAAATCGAACACCGGGGAGCTGTTTTTT. Encoded protein: CASRGLAEKSNTGELFF.

This clonotype was detected ten times or more. CDR3 sequence: CASSPAAGVYSGNTIYF. The CDR3 coding sequence is TGTGCCAGCAGTCCCGCCGCGGGAGTATACTCTGGAAACACCATATATTTT. The chain employs TRBV28 and TRBJ1-3; D is unclear. The CDR3 runs to 17 residues. CDR1 MDHEN and CDR2 SYDVKM come from the germline V gene. V shed 5 bases and J shed 0 bases, with 17 bases lying between them.

Turning to this clonotype: An end of the junction does not agree with germline; a read error may underlie this. V and J are TRBV6-6 and TRBJ1-2; TRBD1 might be the D (5 bases). Germline CDR1 MNHNY, CDR2 SVGAGI (reference sequence). CDR3 length: 14 residues. In nucleotides, the CDR3 is TGTGCCATCTCCGGTGGGCAGGGAGAGGGTGGCAACACATTC. It encodes CAISGGQGEGGNTF.

This clonotype was counted at least ten times. The rearrangement uses TRBV7-9 and TRBJ1-1; perhaps TRBD1 as D (6 bases). Germline V lookup: CDR1 SEHNR, CDR2 FQNEAQ (reference sequence). Deletions cut 5 bases from V and 5 bases from J, with 21 bases between. CDR3 size: 16 residues. The chain's CDR3 is CASSPIGGRGKTEAFF. CDR3 DNA sequence: TGTGCCAGCAGCCCCATAGGGGGTCGGGGGAAAACTGAAGCTTTCTTT. Full variable domain (missing parts from reference TRBV7-9 and TRBJ1-1): DTGVSQNPRHKITKRGQNVTFRCDPISEHNRLYWYRQTLGQGPEFLTYFQNEAQLEKSRLLSDRFSAERPKGSFSTLEIQRTEQGDSAMYLCASSPIGGRGKTEAFFGQGTRLTVV.

There are many counts of this clonotype. The rearrangement links TRBV20-1 to TRBJ2-7; a weak D match, TRBD2 (5 bases). CDR3 size: 12 residues. V was shortened by 6 bases and J by 5 bases, with 14 bases between the two germline ends. In germline, CDR1 is DFQATT, CDR2 SNEGSKA (reference sequence). This CDR3 reads CSAVPGIDEQYF. The CDR3 coding sequence is TGCAGTGCAGTTCCGGGGATCGACGAGCAGTACTTC.

This clonotype was picked up many times. The V and J genes are TRBV5-4 and TRBJ1-6; no definite D call. Germline V CDR1 and CDR2: SGHNT, YYREEE (reference sequence). Trimming removed 4 bases at V and 10 bases at J, with 12 bases between. The CDR3 sequence is 13 residues long. The DNA for the CDR3 is TGTGCCAGCAGCCCGGACCCATCCTCACCCCTCCACTTT. This codes for CASSPDPSSPLHF.

The chain couples TRBV9 to TRBJ2-7; the D gene is possibly TRBD2 (5 bases). Germline-derived CDR1 and CDR2 are SGDLS and YYNGEE. The CDR3 loop spans 15 amino acids. V was cut by 0 bases and J by 0 bases, with 10 bases left in between. This CDR3 is CASSVAYGVSYEQYF. The CDR3 bases are TGTGCCAGCAGCGTAGCGTACGGGGTCTCCTACGAGCAGTACTTC.

In this sample, this clonotype turned up many times. The J gene is TRBJ1-5, the V gene TRBV7-8, with a tentative D call TRBD1 (6 bases). V lost 4 bases and J 0 bases, leaving 13 bases between the germline ends. This CDR3 is 16 amino acids long. Germline V CDR1 and CDR2: SGHVS, FQNEAQ. CDR3 coding DNA: TGTGCCAGCAGCTCATCGGGACAAGCTAGCAATCAGCCCCAGCATTTT. It yields the protein CASSSSGQASNQPQHF.

The sample holds many counts of this clonotype. The J gene is TRBJ2-5, the V gene TRBV5-1, with 15 bases identical to TRBD2. Germline lookup yields CDR1 SGHRS and CDR2 YFSETQ. The CDR3 spans 16 residues. The junction had 5 bases not matched to a gene; V was cut back by 4 bases and J by 4 bases. This CDR3 reads CASSRTSGGASETQYF. The DNA for the CDR3 is TGCGCCAGCAGCCGGACTAGCGGGGGGGCTTCAGAGACCCAGTACTTC. The full variable domain, in which reference TRBV5-1 and TRBJ2-5 provide the parts outside the CDR3, is KAGVTQTPRYLIKTRGQQVTLSCSPISGHRSVSWYQQTPGQGLQFLFEYFSETQRNKGNFPGRFSGRQFSNSRSEMNVSTLELGDSALYLCASSRTSGGASETQYFGPGTRLLVL.

This clonotype was observed many times. The rearrangement uses TRBV10-3 and TRBJ2-1; D possibly corresponds to TRBD2 (6 bases). V was pared by 0 bases and J by 5 bases, with 8 bases between. CDR1 and CDR2 from the germline V gene are ENHRY and SYGVKD. The CDR3 consists of 14 residues. DNA for the CDR3: TGTGCCATCAGTGAGTCGAGGGAGGACAATGAGCAGTTCTTC. It is translated as CAISESREDNEQFF.